Sequencing of this T cell receptor (beta chain) was carried out in a study of blood T cell repertoires in COVID-19. With V trimmed by 5 bases and J by 5 bases, 5 bases remained unmatched. The germline V gene encodes CDR1 SQVTM and CDR2 ANQGSEA. The CDR3 spans 13 residues. Method: immunoSEQ multiplex PCR; TCRdb's copy keeps in-frame clones and lacks some. The repertoire holds around 150,000 clones, roughly 71% seen once, with 3.7% in the top ten. This clonotype was obtained from an elderly woman with acute or convalescent COVID-19. The chain uses TRBV29-1 and TRBJ2-7; TRBD1 aligns across 11 bases. The sequencing sample was made of peripheral blood. CDR3: CSVSDRGPHEQYF. In DNA form, the CDR3 reads TGCAGCGTTTCGGACAGGGGGCCTCACGAGCAGTACTTC.